The clone carrying this T cell receptor (beta chain) was observed many times. The record originates from a study of T cells in Graves' hyperthyroidism and ophthalmopathy. Amplification yielded TCR beta CDR3 regions, with RNA transcripts as the source. Researchers ran a first-round RT-PCR on the TCR CDR3 using the HTBI primer set. TCRdb fed the multiplex PCR reads into MiXCR, producing one record per CDR3 protein. The data hold fewer than 450,000 distinct CDR3 sequences, with more than 12% observed a single time. In germline, CDR1 is KGHDR, CDR2 SFDVKD. This CDR3 has 17 residues. Trimming removed 6 bases from V and 6 bases from J; junction bases left unmatched: 11.

The chain recombines TRBV24-1 with TRBJ2-5; 14 bases are shared with TRBD2. Sample: blood. The TCR was taken from a man between 50 and 59 years old with Graves' ophthalmopathy. CDR3 sequence reads: CATSTAGTSGSAKTQYF. Written as DNA, the CDR3 is TGTGCCACCAGTACAGCCGGGACTAGCGGGAGCGCGAAGACCCAGTACTTC.